These 20 T cell receptor beta chains came from one sample sequenced in a study of CD8+CD57+ T cells in acquired aplastic anemia. Sequenced patients had shown CD8+CD57+ cell expansion by flow cytometry. Both TCR beta VDJ combination and CDR3 sequence profiling were carried out. Genomic DNA was the template for this profiling. TCRdb recomputed calls from the reads with MiXCR, one row per CDR3 protein. The sample yields about 470,000 distinct CDR3 sequences, roughly 34% seen once. The sequencing sample was made of sorted CD4+, CD8+, or CD8+CD57+ T cells (not recorded which) from PBMCs. The receptor source for this set is a human donor with aplastic anemia.

This clonotype turned up a few times. The chain employs TRBV29-1 and TRBJ2-3, with 13 bases identical to TRBD2. Losses at the gene ends were 5 bases for V and 2 bases for J; bases not matched to a gene: 7. CDR1 and CDR2 (germline): SQVTM, ANQGSEA. This CDR3 comprises 16 residues. In DNA form, the CDR3 reads TGCAGCGTTCGCGGACTAGCGGGAGCTGTCACAGATACGCAGTATTTT. Translation gives CSVRGLAGAVTDTQYF.

This clonotype was found many times. The chain uses TRBV24-1 and TRBJ2-5, with 9 bases that match TRBD1. The trim removed 2 bases at V and 4 bases at J, leaving 7 bases unmatched. This CDR3 is 16 amino acids long. Germline V gene lookup returns CDR1 KGHDR and CDR2 SFDVKD. CDR3 residues: CATSDSTGQGLETQYF. The DNA for the CDR3 is TGTGCCACCAGTGATTCAACGGGACAGGGTTTAGAGACCCAGTACTTC.

V usage is TRBV15 and J usage is TRBJ2-7; D call uncertain. This CDR3 is built from 15 residues. V was shortened by 8 bases and J by 4 bases, with 21 bases between the two germline ends. Germline V gene sequence: CDR1 LNHNV, CDR2 YYDKDF (reference sequence). The CDR3 bases are TGTGCCACCCCCAGAGAGATATTAGACGGATACGAGCAGTACTTC. Translation: CATPREILDGYEQYF.

This clonotype was picked up a small number of times. The chain joins TRBV11-2 to TRBJ2-3; the match to TRBD1 covers 7 bases. CDR3 size: 16 residues. The V and J ends lost 3 bases and 2 bases, in that order; junction bases with no gene match: 8. The V gene's germline CDR1 is SGHAT and CDR2 FQNNGV. DNA for the CDR3: TGTGCCAGCAGCTTTGGGAGACAGGGACACACAGATACGCAGTATTTT. It is translated as CASSFGRQGHTDTQYF.

This clonotype was counted ten times or more. This chain joins TRBV7-9 and TRBJ1-2; D is undetermined. V dropped 0 bases and J dropped 8 bases, with 13 bases sitting between them. Germline CDR1 SEHNR, CDR2 FQNEAQ (reference sequence). CDR3 size: 14 residues. CDR3 nucleotide sequence: TGTGCCAGCAGCTTAGCGGCCAGCGCGAGGGGCTACACCTTC. It specifies CASSLAASARGYTF.

A few counts support this clonotype. The genes are TRBV4-1 and TRBJ1-1, with D unclear. This CDR3 is built from 14 residues. Trimming took 1 base from V and 2 from J, leaving 8 bases between them. Germline CDR1 MGHRA, CDR2 YSYEKL. This CDR3 is CASSQVSSNTEAFF. For the CDR3, the DNA is TGCGCCAGCAGCCAAGTTTCCTCAAACACTGAAGCTTTCTTT.

The genes are TRBV19 and TRBJ2-4; D not resolved. This CDR3 is built from 18 residues. Trimming pared 0 bases from V and 0 bases from J, leaving 15 bases between. Germline V gene lookup returns CDR1 LNHDA and CDR2 SQIVND (reference sequence). The chain's CDR3 is CASSIDRAGVRAKNIQYF. DNA for the CDR3: TGTGCCAGTAGTATAGATCGAGCAGGCGTAAGAGCCAAAAACATTCAGTACTTC. Full variable domain (outside the CDR3, taken from reference TRBV19 and TRBJ2-4): DGGITQSPKYLFRKEGQNVTLSCEQNLNHDAMYWYRQDPGQGLRLIYYSQIVNDFQKGDIAEGYSVSREKKESFPLTVTSAQKNPTAFYLCASSIDRAGVRAKNIQYFGAGTRLSVL.

Regarding this clonotype: One end of the junction fails to match germline, which may point to a read error. The chain links TRBV7-8 to TRBJ2-7, with 7 bases matching TRBD1. The CDR3 contains 13 residues. Germline CDR1 and CDR2: SGHVS and FQNEAQ. The DNA for the CDR3 is TGCGCCAGCAGCTTCGACAGGGTCTACGAGCAGTACTTC. Its translation is CASSFDRVYEQYF.

This clonotype turned up a few times. CDR3 region: CAWSPSSIGTQYF. In DNA, the CDR3 is TGTGCCTGGAGTCCATCCAGCATCGGTACGCAGTATTTT. This chain links TRBV30 with TRBJ2-3; D unclear. CDR3 size: 13 residues. Germline CDR1 reads GTSNPN; CDR2 reads SVGIG (reference sequence). The ends were cut back, 2 bases at V and 8 bases at J, with 14 bases in the middle.

This clonotype appeared many times. The CDR3 coding sequence is TGTGCCACCAGCGTAAGGACAGGGCCCGGGGAGCTGTTTTTT. This gives the protein CATSVRTGPGELFF. V gene TRBV15 combines with J gene TRBJ2-2; 8 positions agree with TRBD1. This CDR3 comprises 14 residues. CDR1 LNHNV and CDR2 YYDKDF come from the germline V gene (reference sequence). V trimming: 5 bases; J trimming: 6 bases; junction bases outside the gene matches: 5.

This clonotype has just a few counts. The rearrangement joins TRBV20-1 to TRBJ1-2, with a possible D match to TRBD1 (5 bases). The CDR3 has 13 residues. The germline CDR1 and CDR2 sequences are DFQATT and SNEGSKA (reference sequence). The ends were cut back, 1 base at V and 4 bases at J, with 10 bases in the middle. As DNA, the CDR3 is TGCAGTGCTAGAGTCGGTGGGACCTATGGCTACACCTTC. Translating it yields CSARVGGTYGYTF.

The gene calls are TRBV19 and TRBJ1-2, with D unclear. This CDR3 has 13 amino acids. V lost 5 bases and J 0 bases, leaving 7 bases between the germline ends. Germline V gives CDR1 LNHDA, CDR2 SQIVND (reference sequence). The CDR3 region has the DNA TGTGCCAGTAGTCCTTCCTCTAACTATGGCTACACCTTC. It specifies CASSPSSNYGYTF.

The chain links TRBV7-2 to TRBJ2-7; tentatively, D is TRBD1 (5 bases). V was trimmed by 6 bases and J by 5 bases, leaving 11 bases between them. CDR3 length: 12 residues. In germline, CDR1 is SGHTA, CDR2 FQGNSA. The CDR3 region is CASSPVTDEQYF. CDR3 sequence (DNA): TGTGCCAGCAGTCCCGTGACAGACGAGCAGTACTTC.

This clonotype was counted at least ten times. The chain is built from TRBV19 and TRBJ1-3; D is undetermined. Trimming pared 7 bases from V and 2 bases from J, leaving 6 bases between. In germline, CDR1 is LNHDA, CDR2 SQIVND (reference sequence). This CDR3 is 12 amino acids long. The CDR3 DNA is TGTGCCAGTACCCCTACTGGAAACACCATATATTTT. This codes for CASTPTGNTIYF. The entire variable domain, with the rest obtained from reference TRBV19 and TRBJ1-3, is as follows: DGGITQSPKYLFRKEGQNVTLSCEQNLNHDAMYWYRQDPGQGLRLIYYSQIVNDFQKGDIAEGYSVSREKKESFPLTVTSAQKNPTAFYLCASTPTGNTIYFGEGSWLTVV.

As concerns this clonotype: A much larger clonotype is one base distant, so this may be a read error. This sequence joins TRBV9 and TRBJ1-1; unclear D gene. The CDR3 runs 15 residues. In germline, CDR1 is SGDLS, CDR2 YYNGEE. V lost 0 bases and J 0 bases, leaving 9 bases between the germline ends. The CDR3 DNA is TGTGCCAGCAGCGTAGGCAGTCCATTGAACACTGAAGCTTTCTTT. It translates to CASSVGSPLNTEAFF.

The rearrangement links TRBV24-1 to TRBJ2-7; D perhaps matches TRBD2 (6 bases). Trimming removed 5 bases at V and 6 bases at J, with 13 bases between. Germline values: CDR1 KGHDR, CDR2 SFDVKD. The CDR3 runs to 13 residues. The CDR3 DNA reads TGTGCCACCAGTGGCCCGGGAGCAGGCGAGCAGTACTTC. It yields the protein CATSGPGAGEQYF.

The rearrangement links TRBV10-1 to TRBJ1-1; D is unresolved. Looked up from germline, CDR1 is WNHNN and CDR2 is SYGVQD (reference sequence). V was clipped by 6 bases and J by 8 bases, with 19 bases between them. The CDR3 totals 14 residues. Here the CDR3 reads CASRVTGQTREAFF. The CDR3 DNA sequence: TGCGCCAGCAGAGTTACGGGTCAAACGAGGGAAGCTTTCTTT.

This clonotype occurred many times. The chain carries TRBV10-1 and TRBJ1-5; D not certain. V was trimmed by 2 bases and J by 6 bases, leaving 5 bases between them. Per the germline V gene, CDR1 is WNHNN and CDR2 is SYGVQD (reference sequence). This CDR3 contains 12 residues. CDR3 DNA sequence: TGCGCCAGCAGTGAGACCCGTCAGCCCCAGCATTTT. Its protein is CASSETRQPQHF.

This clonotype turned up a few times. The chain links TRBV29-1 to TRBJ2-1; TRBD1 might be the D (6 bases). This CDR3 region has 14 residues. V was shortened by 3 bases and J by 2 bases, with 11 bases between the two germline ends. CDR1 is SQVTM and CDR2 is ANQGSEA in the germline V gene. In nucleotides, the CDR3 is TGCAGCGTTGACGCAGGGGCTACCTACAATGAGCAGTTCTTC. Protein product: CSVDAGATYNEQFF.

In DNA, the CDR3 is TGTGCCAGCAGCTTGCAAGGCTTTAGCAATCAGCCCCAGCATTTT. Its protein is CASSLQGFSNQPQHF. The V and J genes are TRBV5-8 and TRBJ1-5; no reliable D call. Trimming cost V 1 base and J 0 bases, with 8 bases left between them. From germline, CDR1 is SGHTS and CDR2 YDEGEE. The length of the CDR3 is 15 residues.